This T cell receptor beta chain was found in a study of cytomegalovirus exposure and HLA in healthy donors. The PCR made use of 60 Vbeta and 13 Jbeta primers. Generated by immunoSEQ multiplex PCR, the TCRdb table keeps only in-frame clones and is missing some. Of under 200,000 clones in the sample, roughly 76% were seen once. This clone has a single count. Antigen specificity is unknown. Study results and limitations: Reported results showed that the classifier diagnosed cytomegalovirus status with high specificity and sensitivity. The authors judged a highly shared variant cluster likely a sequencing artifact.

V was trimmed by 1 base and J by 0 bases, leaving 7 bases between them. The CDR3 is 14 amino acids. Germline CDR1 reads SGHTA; CDR2 reads FQGNSA. The chain has TRBV7-2 and TRBJ2-7; D remains ambiguous. Material for sequencing was PBMCs. The clonotype comes from a human donor in good health. The CDR3 region is CASSLGGPSYEQYF. CDR3 coding DNA: TGTGCCAGCAGCTTAGGTGGCCCCTCCTACGAGCAGTACTTC. The full variable domain, in which reference TRBV7-2 and TRBJ2-7 provide the parts outside the CDR3, is GAGVSQSPSNKVTEKGKDVELRCDPISGHTALYWYRQSLGQGLEFLIYFQGNSAPDKSGLPSDRFSAERTGGSVSTLTIQRTQQEDSAVYLCASSLGGPSYEQYFGPGTRLTVT.